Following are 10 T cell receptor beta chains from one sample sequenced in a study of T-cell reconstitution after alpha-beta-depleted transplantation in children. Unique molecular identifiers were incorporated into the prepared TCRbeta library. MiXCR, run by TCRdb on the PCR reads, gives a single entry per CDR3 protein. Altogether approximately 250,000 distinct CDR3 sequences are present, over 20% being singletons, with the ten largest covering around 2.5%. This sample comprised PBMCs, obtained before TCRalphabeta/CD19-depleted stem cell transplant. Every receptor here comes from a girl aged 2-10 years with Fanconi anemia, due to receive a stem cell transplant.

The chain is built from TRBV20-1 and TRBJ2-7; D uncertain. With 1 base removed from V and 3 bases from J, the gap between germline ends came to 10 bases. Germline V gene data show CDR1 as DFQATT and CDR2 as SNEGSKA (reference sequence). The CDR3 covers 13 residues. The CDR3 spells CSARATVSYEQYF. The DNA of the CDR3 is TGCAGTGCTAGAGCCACCGTGAGCTACGAGCAGTACTTC.

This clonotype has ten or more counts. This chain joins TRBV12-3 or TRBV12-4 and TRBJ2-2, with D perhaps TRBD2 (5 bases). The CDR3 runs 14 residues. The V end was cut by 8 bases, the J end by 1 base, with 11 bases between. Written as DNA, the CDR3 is TGTGCCAGCGGATTGGGGAGGAACACCGGGGAGCTGTTTTTT. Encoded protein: CASGLGRNTGELFF.

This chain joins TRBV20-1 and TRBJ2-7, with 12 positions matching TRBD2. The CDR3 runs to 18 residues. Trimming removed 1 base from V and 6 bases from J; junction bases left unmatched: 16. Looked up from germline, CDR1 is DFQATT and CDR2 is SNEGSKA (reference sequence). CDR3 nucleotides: TGCAGTGCTAGAGCCCTCAGACTAGCGGGAGACCGAAGGGGCGAGCAGTACTTC. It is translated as CSARALRLAGDRRGEQYF.

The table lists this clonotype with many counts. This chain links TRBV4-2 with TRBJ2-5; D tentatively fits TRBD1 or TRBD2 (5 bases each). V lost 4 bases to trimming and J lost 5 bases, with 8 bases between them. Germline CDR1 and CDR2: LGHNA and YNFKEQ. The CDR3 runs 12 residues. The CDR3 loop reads CASSPEGETQYF. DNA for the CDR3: TGTGCCAGCAGCCCCGAGGGGGAGACCCAGTACTTC.

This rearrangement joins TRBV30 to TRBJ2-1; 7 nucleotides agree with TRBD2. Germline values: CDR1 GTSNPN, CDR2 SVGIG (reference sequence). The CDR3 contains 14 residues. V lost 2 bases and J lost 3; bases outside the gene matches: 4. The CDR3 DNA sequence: TGTGCCTGGAGTCTCGGGGGGAACTACAATGAGCAGTTCTTC. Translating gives CAWSLGGNYNEQFF.

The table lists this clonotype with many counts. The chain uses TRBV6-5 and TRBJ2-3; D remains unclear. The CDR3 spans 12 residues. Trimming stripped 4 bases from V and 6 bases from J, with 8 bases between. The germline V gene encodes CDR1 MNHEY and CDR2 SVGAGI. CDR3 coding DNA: TGTGCCAGCAGTTTGCCCGATGATACGCAGTATTTT. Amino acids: CASSLPDDTQYF.

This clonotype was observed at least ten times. CDR3 DNA: TGTGCCAGCACTTTAAACAGGGAGTCCTACGAGCAGTACTTC. This translates into CASTLNRESYEQYF. J is TRBJ2-7 and V is TRBV10-3, with a tentative D call TRBD1 (6 bases). CDR3 size: 14 residues. The V gene lost 10 bases and the J gene lost 1 base, with 17 bases spanning the gap. The germline V gene has CDR1 ENHRY and CDR2 SYGVKD.

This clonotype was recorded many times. The CDR3 nucleotides are TGTGCCAGCAGACCTCTCTATCGGTACCCCTATAATCAGCCCCAGCATTTT. Its protein is CASRPLYRYPYNQPQHF. This rearrangement joins TRBV12-3 or TRBV12-4 to TRBJ1-5; no firm D call. V lost 6 bases and J 4 bases, leaving 22 bases between the germline ends. The CDR3 spans 17 residues.

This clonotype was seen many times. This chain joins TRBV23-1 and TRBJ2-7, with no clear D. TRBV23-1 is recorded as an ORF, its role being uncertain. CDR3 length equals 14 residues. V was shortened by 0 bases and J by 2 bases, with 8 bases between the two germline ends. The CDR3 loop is CASSQSSKPYEQYF. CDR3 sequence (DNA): TGCGCCAGCAGTCAATCGAGCAAACCCTACGAGCAGTACTTC.

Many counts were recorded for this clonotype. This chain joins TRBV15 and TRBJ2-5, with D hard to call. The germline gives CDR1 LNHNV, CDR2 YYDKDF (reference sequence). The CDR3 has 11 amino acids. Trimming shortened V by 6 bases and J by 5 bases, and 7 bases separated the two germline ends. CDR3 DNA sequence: TGTGCCACCAGTTTCTCTGAGACCCAGTACTTC. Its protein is CATSFSETQYF.